A single sample gave rise to the 32 T cell receptor beta chains below, sequenced in a study of OX40 agonist ivuxolimab in advanced cancers. Method: immunoSEQ multiplex PCR; TCRdb's copy keeps in-frame clones and lacks some. There are about 69,000 clones in the sample; just over 90% occur only once, and about 0.3% lies in the top ten. The sample here was CD4+ or CD8+ T cells sorted from blood, taken in a trial of the OX40 agonist ivuxolimab. Every receptor here comes from an adult with an advanced solid tumor such as melanoma, head and neck, liver or kidney cancer.

The rearrangement links TRBV5-8 to TRBJ2-5; 10 nucleotides match TRBD2. Looked up from germline, CDR1 is SGHTS and CDR2 is YDEGEE. V trimming: 4 bases; J trimming: 5 bases; junction bases outside the gene matches: 11. CDR3 length: 16 residues. The CDR3 loop reads CASSGLAGEHTETQYF. The CDR3 DNA sequence: TGTGCCAGCAGCGGGCTAGCGGGAGAGCATACCGAGACCCAGTACTTC. Combining the CDR3 with reference TRBV5-8 and TRBJ2-5 gives the whole variable domain EAGVTQSPTHLIKTRGQQATLRCSPISGHTSVYWYQQALGLGLQFLLWYDEGEERNRGNFPPRFSGRQFPNYSSELNVNALELEDSALYLCASSGLAGEHTETQYFGPGTRLLVL.

This sequence joins TRBV9 and TRBJ2-7; a weak D match, TRBD2 (6 bases). Germline CDR1 reads SGDLS; CDR2 reads YYNGEE. Trimming took 1 base from V and 5 from J, leaving 13 bases between them. The CDR3 loop spans 14 amino acids. The CDR3 here is CASSVSGGTDEQYF. The CDR3 nucleotides read TGTGCCAGCAGCGTAAGCGGCGGGACGGACGAGCAGTACTTC.

In DNA, the CDR3 is TGTGCCAGCAGCTTAGCCCCCCCGGCGGTTCAAGAGACCCAGTACTTC. Encoded protein: CASSLAPPAVQETQYF. The rearrangement uses TRBV11-2 and TRBJ2-5; D gene ambiguous. Germline CDR1 SGHAT, CDR2 FQNNGV. CDR3 size: 16 residues. The V and J ends lost 1 base and 2 bases respectively, with 14 bases between them.

The chain links TRBV19 to TRBJ1-2, with D possibly TRBD1 on 5 matching bases. The CDR3 runs 13 residues. Germline CDR1 is LNHDA and CDR2 is SQIVND (reference sequence). V was clipped by 5 bases and J by 3 bases, with 10 bases between them. The CDR3 nucleotides are TGTGCCAGTAGTGTCCGGGACTACTATGGCTACACCTTC. Its protein is CASSVRDYYGYTF.

This sequence joins TRBV5-4 and TRBJ2-1; the D is unclear. The germline V gene encodes CDR1 SGHNT and CDR2 YYREEE (reference sequence). This CDR3 has 14 amino acids. V was cut by 6 bases and J by 2 bases, with 12 bases left in between. CDR3 bases: TGTGCCAGCACCCCTAAGGGCCCCTACAATGAGCAGTTCTTC. Its translation is CASTPKGPYNEQFF.

The chain links TRBV6-1 to TRBJ2-3; D uncertain. Trimming shortened V by 7 bases and J by 8 bases, and 13 bases separated the two germline ends. The germline gives CDR1 MNHNS, CDR2 SASEGT. The CDR3 contains 12 residues. CDR3 bases: TGTGCCAGCAACCGACCGCGGCCTACGCAGTATTTT. Its protein product is CASNRPRPTQYF.

J is TRBJ2-2 and V is TRBV27; D is uncertain. Trimming cost V 5 bases and J 4 bases, with 8 bases left between them. Looked up from germline, CDR1 is MNHEY and CDR2 is SMNVEV (reference sequence). The CDR3 extends over 13 amino acids. This CDR3 is CASSQRFTGELFF. DNA for the CDR3: TGTGCCAGCAGTCAGAGATTCACCGGGGAGCTGTTTTTT.

The gene calls are TRBV18 and TRBJ2-1; D remains ambiguous. The CDR3 totals 13 residues. The V gene lost 6 bases and the J gene lost 6 bases, with 12 bases spanning the gap. From germline, CDR1 is KGHSH and CDR2 LQKENI. The CDR3 DNA reads TGTGCCAGCTCTTTTTCTCAGGTCAATGAGCAGTTCTTC. As protein: CASSFSQVNEQFF.

The V gene is TRBV28, the J gene TRBJ1-1; maybe TRBD1 (6 bases). CDR1 is MDHEN, CDR2 SYDVKM, per germline. V lost 0 bases and J 3 bases, leaving 11 bases between the germline ends. The CDR3 has 15 amino acids. The CDR3 region is CASSLWSAGDTEAFF. The DNA for the CDR3 is TGTGCCAGCAGTTTATGGAGCGCAGGGGACACTGAAGCTTTCTTT.

The chain combines TRBV5-4 with TRBJ2-2; perhaps D is TRBD1 or TRBD2 (6 bases each). Deletions cut 4 bases from V and 5 bases from J, with 18 bases between. The CDR3 sequence is 16 residues long. CDR1 SGHNT and CDR2 YYREEE come from the germline V gene (reference sequence). Here the CDR3 reads CASSEGLLRGTGELFF. The CDR3 DNA is TGTGCCAGCAGCGAGGGACTCCTCAGGGGAACCGGGGAGCTGTTTTTT.

The chain joins TRBV29-1 to TRBJ2-7, with 11 bases aligning to TRBD1. Germline values: CDR1 SQVTM, CDR2 ANQGSEA. The V and J ends lost 8 bases and 3 bases, in that order; junction bases with no gene match: 3. The CDR3 consists of 12 residues. CDR3 DNA sequence: TGCAGCTTCGGGACAGGGGGCTACGAGCAGTACTTC. This encodes CSFGTGGYEQYF.

The table lists this clone with a count of one. The CDR3 sequence is CASSDPGQGVYEQYF. CDR3 coding DNA: TGCGCCAGCAGTGATCCGGGACAGGGGGTATACGAGCAGTACTTC. V is TRBV10-1 and J is TRBJ2-7; 11 nucleotides match TRBD1. Germline V gene data show CDR1 as WNHNN and CDR2 as SYGVQD (reference sequence). This CDR3 has 15 amino acids. V was pared by 3 bases and J by 4 bases, with 5 bases of the junction left unmatched.

The chain combines TRBV30 with TRBJ1-4; 7 bases map to TRBD1. Trimming took 3 bases from V and 5 from J; bases not matched to a gene: 6. The CDR3 is 14 residues long. Looked up from germline, CDR1 is GTSNPN and CDR2 is SVGIG (reference sequence). The CDR3 region is CAWSRGGLNEKLFF. The CDR3 DNA follows: TGTGCCTGGAGCAGAGGGGGCTTAAATGAAAAACTGTTTTTT.

This clone was observed once. This chain connects TRBV4-1 to TRBJ1-2; 9 positions agree with TRBD1. The germline V gene encodes CDR1 MGHRA and CDR2 YSYEKL. This CDR3 is 14 amino acids long. Trimming at V came to 4 bases and at J to 6 bases, leaving 6 bases not matched to a gene. CDR3 in DNA: TGCGCCAGCAGCCCGACAGGGGGAATCCATGGCTACACCTTC. As protein: CASSPTGGIHGYTF.

The chain recombines TRBV6-1 with TRBJ2-7; D is unresolved. This CDR3 has 15 amino acids. Germline loops: CDR1 MNHNS, CDR2 SASEGT. Trimming left V 0 bases short and J 0 bases short, with 9 bases between. The chain's CDR3 is CASSEAPRSSYEQYF. The DNA of the CDR3 is TGTGCCAGCAGTGAAGCCCCGCGCAGCTCCTACGAGCAGTACTTC.

This chain uses TRBV10-3 with TRBJ2-1; no firm D call. Germline lookup yields CDR1 ENHRY and CDR2 SYGVKD. V lost 0 bases, J lost 10 bases, and 10 bases lay in between. This CDR3 has 13 residues. Here the CDR3 reads CAISESIVIEQFF. DNA for the CDR3: TGTGCCATCAGTGAGTCCATTGTTATCGAGCAGTTCTTC.

The rearrangement uses TRBV18 and TRBJ2-1; D is uncertain. CDR1 is KGHSH, CDR2 LQKENI, per germline. This CDR3 has 16 residues. V lost 1 base and J lost 3, with 13 bases in between. The CDR3 reads CASSPLAVLGYNEQFF. DNA of the CDR3: TGTGCCAGCTCACCACTCGCGGTACTGGGCTACAATGAGCAGTTCTTC.

This chain uses TRBV19 with TRBJ1-5, with D possibly being TRBD1 (6 bases). Deletions cut 5 bases from V and 0 bases from J, with 11 bases between. The CDR3 has 15 residues. Germline CDR1 and CDR2: LNHDA and SQIVND (reference sequence). CDR3 in amino acids: CASSDPRGSNQPQHF. DNA for the CDR3: TGTGCCAGTAGTGATCCCAGGGGTAGCAATCAGCCCCAGCATTTT.

The chain combines TRBV5-1 with TRBJ1-5, with unresolved D. The CDR3 has 13 residues. Germline V gene sequence: CDR1 SGHRS, CDR2 YFSETQ. Trimming pared 0 bases from V and 4 bases from J, leaving 5 bases between. The CDR3 region is CASSLEVNQPQHF. The CDR3 DNA sequence: TGCGCCAGCAGCTTGGAGGTGAATCAGCCCCAGCATTTT.

The CDR3 sequence: CAGVRDRVYEQYF. In nucleotides, the CDR3 is TGTGCCGGGGTCCGGGACAGGGTCTACGAGCAGTACTTC. The rearrangement uses TRBV2 and TRBJ2-7; TRBD1 matches 9 bases. This CDR3 contains 13 residues. CDR1 and CDR2 from the germline V gene are SNHLY and FYNNEI. With 11 bases clipped from V and 3 bases from J, the junction kept 8 bases outside the gene matches.

V and J are TRBV18 and TRBJ2-5; 15 bases map to TRBD2. The junction had 2 bases not matched to a gene; V was cut back by 3 bases and J by 3 bases. CDR1 and CDR2 from the germline V gene are KGHSH and LQKENI. This CDR3 contains 16 residues. CDR3 in amino acids: CASSPGLAGGEETQYF. The CDR3 DNA is TGTGCCAGCTCACCGGGACTAGCGGGAGGAGAAGAGACCCAGTACTTC.

The sample holds a few counts of this clone. The CDR3 sequence is CASSLVVGYEQYF. The CDR3 DNA reads as TGTGCCAGCAGCTTAGTAGTAGGTTACGAGCAGTACTTC. This chain uses TRBV7-9 with TRBJ2-7, with D hard to call. Germline loops: CDR1 SEHNR, CDR2 FQNEAQ (reference sequence). V was cut by 1 base and J by 4 bases, with 8 bases left in between. CDR3 length: 13 amino acids.

The chain employs TRBV6-1 and TRBJ2-1; D call uncertain. The CDR3 has 15 amino acids. Germline V CDR1 and CDR2: MNHNS, SASEGT. V was shortened by 4 bases and J by 3 bases, with 13 bases between the two germline ends. CDR3 in amino acids: CASSGGQISYNEQFF. The DNA of the CDR3 is TGTGCCAGCAGTGGTGGGCAGATTAGCTACAATGAGCAGTTCTTC.

V usage is TRBV10-3 and J usage is TRBJ2-6; D tentatively reads TRBD1 or TRBD2 (5 bases each). CDR1 and CDR2 from the germline V gene are ENHRY and SYGVKD. V lost 4 bases, J lost 2 bases, and 6 bases lay in between. The CDR3 spans 14 residues. The CDR3 DNA follows: TGTGCCATCAGTGTGGGGGCTGGGGCCAACGTCCTGACTTTC. Amino acids: CAISVGAGANVLTF.

This CDR3 reads CAISEGVQSYNEQFF. In DNA, the CDR3 is TGTGCCATCAGTGAGGGAGTACAGTCCTACAATGAGCAGTTCTTC. This chain connects TRBV10-3 to TRBJ2-1; no clear D. The germline gives CDR1 ENHRY, CDR2 SYGVKD. There are 15 residues in the CDR3. V shed 2 bases and J shed 1 base, with 9 bases lying between them.

This chain uses TRBV9 with TRBJ2-3; 7 bases are a match to TRBD2. The CDR3 totals 20 residues. J was trimmed by 0 bases and V by 1 base; bases with no gene match: 17. Per the germline V gene, CDR1 is SGDLS and CDR2 is YYNGEE. This CDR3 reads CASSVTAQGVAGASTDTQYF. The CDR3 DNA reads as TGTGCCAGCAGCGTAACAGCCCAGGGAGTTGCGGGAGCTAGCACAGATACGCAGTATTTT.

V and J are TRBV19 and TRBJ1-6; D gene uncertain. V lost 10 bases, J lost 0 bases, and 7 bases lay in between. Germline V CDR1 and CDR2: LNHDA, SQIVND (reference sequence). CDR3 size: 13 residues. CDR3 protein: CATTSSYNSPLHF. As DNA, the CDR3 is TGTGCCACCACGAGCTCCTATAATTCACCCCTCCACTTT.

This chain connects TRBV5-1 to TRBJ2-7; 13 nucleotides align to TRBD2. With V trimmed by 4 bases and J by 4 bases, 5 bases remained unmatched. Germline-derived CDR1 and CDR2 are SGHRS and YFSETQ. The length of the CDR3 is 15 residues. The CDR3 bases are TGCGCCAGCAGCCGTGGGACTAGCGGGAATTACGAGCAGTACTTC. Translated: CASSRGTSGNYEQYF.

V is TRBV27 and J is TRBJ1-1, with D perhaps TRBD1 (5 bases). CDR1 and CDR2 (germline): MNHEY, SMNVEV (reference sequence). This CDR3 comprises 14 residues. The ends were cut back, 6 bases at V and 5 bases at J, with 16 bases in the middle. The CDR3, as DNA: TGTGCCAGCAGCCTGGCGGGGGTCCGAACTGAAGCTTTCTTT. It yields the protein CASSLAGVRTEAFF.

The chain links TRBV11-3 to TRBJ2-1, with TRBD2 identical over 15 bases. The CDR3 covers 15 residues. V shed 5 bases, J shed 9 bases, and the junction held 5 bases outside the gene matches. The germline V gene encodes CDR1 SGHNT and CDR2 YENEEA. CDR3 residues: CASSRTSGREGEQFF. The CDR3 bases are TGTGCCAGCAGCCGGACTAGCGGGAGGGAGGGTGAGCAGTTCTTC.

The rearrangement links TRBV10-3 to TRBJ2-3; D unresolved. V was shortened by 4 bases and J by 2 bases, with 13 bases between the two germline ends. Germline CDR1 and CDR2: ENHRY and SYGVKD. The CDR3 extends over 15 amino acids. DNA of the CDR3: TGTGCCATCAGTGTTGACCTCGGCCCCACAGATACGCAGTATTTT. Protein: CAISVDLGPTDTQYF.

The V and J genes are TRBV6-5 and TRBJ1-5, with D possibly being TRBD1 (6 bases). From germline, CDR1 is MNHEY and CDR2 SVGAGI. V shed 7 bases and J shed 6 bases, with 13 bases lying between them. The CDR3 consists of 13 residues. For the CDR3, the DNA is TGTGCCAGCACCCGGGACACCTCTCAGCCCCAGCATTTT. Protein product: CASTRDTSQPQHF.